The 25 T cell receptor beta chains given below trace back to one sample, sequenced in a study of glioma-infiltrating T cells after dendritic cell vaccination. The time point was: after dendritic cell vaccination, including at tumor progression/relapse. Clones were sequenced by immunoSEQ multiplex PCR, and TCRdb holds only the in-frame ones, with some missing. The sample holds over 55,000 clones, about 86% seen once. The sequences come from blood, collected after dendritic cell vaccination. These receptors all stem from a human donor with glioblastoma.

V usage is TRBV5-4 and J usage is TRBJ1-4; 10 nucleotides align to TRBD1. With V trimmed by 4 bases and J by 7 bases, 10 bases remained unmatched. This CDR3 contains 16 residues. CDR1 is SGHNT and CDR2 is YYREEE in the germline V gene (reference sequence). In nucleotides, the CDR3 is TGTGCCAGCAGCCAGGGCCATCGGGACAGGGGTGAAAAACTGTTTTTT. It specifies CASSQGHRDRGEKLFF.

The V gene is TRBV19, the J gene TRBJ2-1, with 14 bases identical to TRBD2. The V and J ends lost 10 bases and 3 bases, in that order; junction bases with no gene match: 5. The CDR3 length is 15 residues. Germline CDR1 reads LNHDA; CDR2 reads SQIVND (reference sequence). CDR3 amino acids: CATTGLAGGYNEQFF. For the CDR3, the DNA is TGTGCCACCACCGGACTAGCGGGGGGCTACAATGAGCAGTTCTTC.

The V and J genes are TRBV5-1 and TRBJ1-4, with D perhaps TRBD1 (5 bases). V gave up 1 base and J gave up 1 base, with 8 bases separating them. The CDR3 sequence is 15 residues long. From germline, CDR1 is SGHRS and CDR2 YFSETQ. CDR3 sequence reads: CASSLIGGTNEKLFF. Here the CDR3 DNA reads TGCGCCAGCAGCTTGATCGGGGGAACTAATGAAAAACTGTTTTTT.

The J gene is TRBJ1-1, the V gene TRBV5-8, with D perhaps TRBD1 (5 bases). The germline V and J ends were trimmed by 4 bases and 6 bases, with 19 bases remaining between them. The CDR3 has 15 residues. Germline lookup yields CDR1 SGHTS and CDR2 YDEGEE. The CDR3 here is CASSRGSGGVAEAFF. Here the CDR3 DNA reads TGTGCCAGCAGCCGGGGGAGCGGCGGGGTCGCTGAAGCTTTCTTT. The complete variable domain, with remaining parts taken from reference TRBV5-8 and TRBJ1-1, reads EAGVTQSPTHLIKTRGQQATLRCSPISGHTSVYWYQQALGLGLQFLLWYDEGEERNRGNFPPRFSGRQFPNYSSELNVNALELEDSALYLCASSRGSGGVAEAFFGQGTRLTVV.

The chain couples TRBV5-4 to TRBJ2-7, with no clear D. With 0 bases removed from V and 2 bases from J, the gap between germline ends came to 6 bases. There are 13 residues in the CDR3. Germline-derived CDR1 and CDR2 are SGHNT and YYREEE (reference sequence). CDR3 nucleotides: TGTGCCAGCAGCTTGGGGGCAGCCTACGAGCAGTACTTC. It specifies CASSLGAAYEQYF.

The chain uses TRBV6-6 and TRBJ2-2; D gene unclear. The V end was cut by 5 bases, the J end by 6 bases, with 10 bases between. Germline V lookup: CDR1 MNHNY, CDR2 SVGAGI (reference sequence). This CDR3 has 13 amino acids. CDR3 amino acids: CASSGVSSGELFF. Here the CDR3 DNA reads TGTGCCAGCAGTGGTGTTAGTTCCGGGGAGCTGTTTTTT.

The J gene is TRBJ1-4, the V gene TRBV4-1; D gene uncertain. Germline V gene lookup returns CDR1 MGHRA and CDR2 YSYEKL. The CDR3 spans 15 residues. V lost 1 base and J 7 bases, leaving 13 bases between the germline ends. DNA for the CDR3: TGCGCCAGCAGCCAAGGGGCCCAAGGAGGTGAAAAACTGTTTTTT. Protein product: CASSQGAQGGEKLFF.

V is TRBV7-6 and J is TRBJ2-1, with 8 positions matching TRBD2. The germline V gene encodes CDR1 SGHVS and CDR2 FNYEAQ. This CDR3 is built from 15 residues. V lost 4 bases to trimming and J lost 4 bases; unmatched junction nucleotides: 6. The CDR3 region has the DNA TGTGCCAGCAGCTCCAAGCGGGGGCCGTACAATGAGCAGTTCTTC. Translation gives CASSSKRGPYNEQFF.

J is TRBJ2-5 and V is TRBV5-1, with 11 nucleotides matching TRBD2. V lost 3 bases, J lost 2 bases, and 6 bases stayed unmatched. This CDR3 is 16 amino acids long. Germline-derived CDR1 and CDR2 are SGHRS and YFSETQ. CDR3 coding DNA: TGCGCCAGCAGCTCCTTAGCGGGGGGGGCGCAAGAGACCCAGTACTTC. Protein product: CASSSLAGGAQETQYF.

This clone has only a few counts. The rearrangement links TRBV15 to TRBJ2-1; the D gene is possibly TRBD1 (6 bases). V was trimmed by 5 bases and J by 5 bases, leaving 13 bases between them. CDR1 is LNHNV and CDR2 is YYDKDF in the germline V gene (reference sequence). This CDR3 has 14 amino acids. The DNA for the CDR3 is TGTGCCACCAGCGCCCGCAGGGGAAACAATGAGCAGTTCTTC. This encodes CATSARRGNNEQFF.

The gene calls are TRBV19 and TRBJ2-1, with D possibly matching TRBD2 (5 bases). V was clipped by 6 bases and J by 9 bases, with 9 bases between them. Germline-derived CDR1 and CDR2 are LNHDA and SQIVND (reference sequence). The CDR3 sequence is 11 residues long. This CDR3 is CASRSSGEQFF. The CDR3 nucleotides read TGTGCCAGTAGGTCGAGCGGTGAGCAGTTCTTC.

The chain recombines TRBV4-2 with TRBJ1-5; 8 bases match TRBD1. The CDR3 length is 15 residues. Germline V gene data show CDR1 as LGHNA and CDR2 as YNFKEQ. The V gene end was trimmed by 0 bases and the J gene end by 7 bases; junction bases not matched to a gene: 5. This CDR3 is CASSQETGVGQPQHF. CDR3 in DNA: TGTGCCAGCAGCCAAGAGACAGGGGTAGGGCAGCCCCAGCATTTT.

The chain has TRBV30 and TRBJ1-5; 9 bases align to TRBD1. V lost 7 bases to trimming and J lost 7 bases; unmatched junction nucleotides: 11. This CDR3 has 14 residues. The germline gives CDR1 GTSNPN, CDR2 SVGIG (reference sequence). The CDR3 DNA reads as TGTGCCTTGACGACAGGGGGGTCGGGACAGCCCCAGCATTTT. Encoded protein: CALTTGGSGQPQHF.

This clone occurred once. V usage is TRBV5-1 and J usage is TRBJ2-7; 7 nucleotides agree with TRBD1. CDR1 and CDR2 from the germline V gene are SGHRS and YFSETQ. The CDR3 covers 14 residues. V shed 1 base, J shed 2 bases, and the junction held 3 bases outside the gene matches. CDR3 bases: TGCGCCAGCAGCTTGCCGGGACAGACCTACGAGCAGTACTTC. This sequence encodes CASSLPGQTYEQYF. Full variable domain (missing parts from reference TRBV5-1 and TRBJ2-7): KAGVTQTPRYLIKTRGQQVTLSCSPISGHRSVSWYQQTPGQGLQFLFEYFSETQRNKGNFPGRFSGRQFSNSRSEMNVSTLELGDSALYLCASSLPGQTYEQYFGPGTRLTVT.

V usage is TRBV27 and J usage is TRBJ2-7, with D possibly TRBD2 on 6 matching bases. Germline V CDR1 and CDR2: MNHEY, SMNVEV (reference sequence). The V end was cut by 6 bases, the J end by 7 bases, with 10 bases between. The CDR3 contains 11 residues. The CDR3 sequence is CASREGWEQYF. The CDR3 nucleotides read TGTGCCAGCAGGGAGGGGTGGGAGCAGTACTTC.

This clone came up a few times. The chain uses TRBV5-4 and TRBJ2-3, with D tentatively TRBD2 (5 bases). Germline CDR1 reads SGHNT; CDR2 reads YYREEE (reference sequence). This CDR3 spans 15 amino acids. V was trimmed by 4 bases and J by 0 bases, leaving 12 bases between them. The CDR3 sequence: CASSAPDYSTDTQYF. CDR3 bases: TGTGCCAGCAGCGCCCCAGACTATAGCACAGATACGCAGTATTTT.

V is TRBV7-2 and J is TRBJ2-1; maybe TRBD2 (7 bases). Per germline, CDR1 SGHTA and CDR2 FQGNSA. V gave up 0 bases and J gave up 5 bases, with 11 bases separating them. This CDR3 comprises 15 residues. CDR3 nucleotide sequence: TGTGCCAGCAGCTTAGCGGGGGGGGCCCACAATGAGCAGTTCTTC. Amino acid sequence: CASSLAGGAHNEQFF.

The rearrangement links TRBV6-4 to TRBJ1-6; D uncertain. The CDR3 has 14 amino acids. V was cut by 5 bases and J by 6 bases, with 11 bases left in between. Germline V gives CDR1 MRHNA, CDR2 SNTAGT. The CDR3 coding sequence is TGTGCCAGCAGTTCAGAGGGAGGTAATTCACCCCTCCACTTT. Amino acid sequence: CASSSEGGNSPLHF.

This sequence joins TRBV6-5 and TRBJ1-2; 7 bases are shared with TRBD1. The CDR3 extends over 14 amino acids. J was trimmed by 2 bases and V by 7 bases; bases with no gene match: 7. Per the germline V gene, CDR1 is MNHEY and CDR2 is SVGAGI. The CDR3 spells CASKPYRGNYGYTF. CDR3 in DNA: TGTGCCAGCAAACCCTACAGGGGAAACTATGGCTACACCTTC.

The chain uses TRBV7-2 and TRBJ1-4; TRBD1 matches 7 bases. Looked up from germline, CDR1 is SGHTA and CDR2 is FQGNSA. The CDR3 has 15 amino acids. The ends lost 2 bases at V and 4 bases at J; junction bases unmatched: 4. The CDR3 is CASSLPGQINEKLFF. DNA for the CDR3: TGTGCCAGCAGCTTACCGGGACAGATTAATGAAAAACTGTTTTTT.

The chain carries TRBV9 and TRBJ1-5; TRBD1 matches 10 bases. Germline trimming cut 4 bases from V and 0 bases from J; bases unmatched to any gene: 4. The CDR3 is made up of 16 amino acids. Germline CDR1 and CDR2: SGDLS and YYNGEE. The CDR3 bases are TGTGCCAGCAGCCTTGGGACAGGGGTTAGCAATCAGCCCCAGCATTTT. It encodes CASSLGTGVSNQPQHF.

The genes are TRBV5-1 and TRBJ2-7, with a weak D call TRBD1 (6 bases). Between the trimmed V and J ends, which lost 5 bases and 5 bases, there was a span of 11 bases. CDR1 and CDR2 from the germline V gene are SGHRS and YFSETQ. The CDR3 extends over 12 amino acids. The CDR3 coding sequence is TGCGCCAGCAGAAGCACAGGGAACGAGCAGTACTTC. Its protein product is CASRSTGNEQYF.

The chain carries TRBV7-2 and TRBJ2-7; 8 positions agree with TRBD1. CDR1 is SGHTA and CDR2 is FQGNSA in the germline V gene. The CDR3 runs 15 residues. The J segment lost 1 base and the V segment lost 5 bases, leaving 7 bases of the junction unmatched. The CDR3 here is CASSQGQGISYEQYF. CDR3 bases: TGTGCCAGCAGCCAAGGACAGGGAATTTCCTACGAGCAGTACTTC. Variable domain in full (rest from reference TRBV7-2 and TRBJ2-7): GAGVSQSPSNKVTEKGKDVELRCDPISGHTALYWYRQSLGQGLEFLIYFQGNSAPDKSGLPSDRFSAERTGGSVSTLTIQRTQQEDSAVYLCASSQGQGISYEQYFGPGTRLTVT.

CDR3 nucleotide sequence: TGTGCCAGCAGCTTAACTGCGGGGGGGCCCCCAGATACGCAGTATTTT. Its translation: CASSLTAGGPPDTQYF. The gene calls are TRBV7-3 and TRBJ2-3, with 9 bases identical to TRBD2. The trim removed 0 bases at V and 4 bases at J, leaving 5 bases unmatched. The CDR3 has 16 residues. Germline V gives CDR1 SGHTA, CDR2 FQGTGA.

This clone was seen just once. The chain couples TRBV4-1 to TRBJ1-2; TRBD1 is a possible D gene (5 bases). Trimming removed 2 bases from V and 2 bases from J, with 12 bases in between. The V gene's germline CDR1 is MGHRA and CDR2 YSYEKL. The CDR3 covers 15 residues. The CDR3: CASSQNYRMNYGYTF. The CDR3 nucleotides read TGCGCCAGCAGCCAAAATTACAGGATGAACTATGGCTACACCTTC.